This entry lists 4 T cell receptor beta chains sequenced from one sample in a study of T cell responses to AZD1222 COVID-19 vaccine. Profiling relied on immunoSEQ multiplex PCR, and the TCRdb table lists in-frame clones only, not all of them. The repertoire holds under 140,000 clones, with over 75% as singletons. The sample was peripheral blood, taken on day 0 of AZD1222 vaccination. The origin of the receptors is an adult in good health.

V usage is TRBV4-3 and J usage is TRBJ1-2; no reliable D call. CDR1 is LGHNA, CDR2 YSLEER, per germline. This CDR3 contains 13 residues. V was clipped by 2 bases and J by 7 bases, with 11 bases between them. The CDR3 spells CASSQRTSGGYTF. CDR3 nucleotides: TGCGCCAGCAGCCAACGGACCAGCGGTGGCTACACCTTC.

The rearrangement links TRBV4-1 to TRBJ2-3; D might be TRBD1 or TRBD2, each matching 5 bases. Germline lookup yields CDR1 MGHRA and CDR2 YSYEKL. The CDR3 totals 16 residues. The V end lost 1 base, the J end lost 1 base, and 12 bases lay between the germline ends. CDR3 bases: TGCGCCAGCAGCCAAGTTACTACGGGGCGCACAGATACGCAGTATTTT. Its translation: CASSQVTTGRTDTQYF.

The genes are TRBV24-1 and TRBJ2-1, with 8 nucleotides matching TRBD2. This CDR3 comprises 15 residues. CDR1 and CDR2 from the germline V gene are KGHDR and SFDVKD. Trimming cost V 8 bases and J 8 bases; bases outside gene matches: 13. Written as DNA, the CDR3 is TGTGCCACCAACCGGGGGGGGACCAGGGGAGATGAGCAGTTCTTC. Translation: CATNRGGTRGDEQFF.

The chain joins TRBV3-1 (or the pseudogene TRBV3-2) to TRBJ1-2; D is uncertain. The V end lost 0 bases, the J end lost 8 bases, and 13 bases lay between the germline ends. Germline loops: CDR1 LGHDT, CDR2 YNNKEL (reference sequence). CDR3 length: 14 residues. The CDR3 DNA reads TGTGCCAGCAGCCAAGATTGGGTTGGGTGGGGCTACACCTTC. This gives the protein CASSQDWVGWGYTF.